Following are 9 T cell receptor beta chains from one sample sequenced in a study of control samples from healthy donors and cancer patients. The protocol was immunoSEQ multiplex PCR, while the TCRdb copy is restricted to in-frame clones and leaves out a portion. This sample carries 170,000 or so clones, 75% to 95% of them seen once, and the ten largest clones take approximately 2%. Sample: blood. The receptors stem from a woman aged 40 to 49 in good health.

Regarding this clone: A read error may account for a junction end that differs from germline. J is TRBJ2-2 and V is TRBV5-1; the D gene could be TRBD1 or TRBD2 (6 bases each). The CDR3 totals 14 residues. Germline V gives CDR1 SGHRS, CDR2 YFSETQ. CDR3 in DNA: TGCGCCAGCAGCCTTTACCGGGACACCGGGGGGCTGTTTTTT. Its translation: CASSLYRDTGGLFF.

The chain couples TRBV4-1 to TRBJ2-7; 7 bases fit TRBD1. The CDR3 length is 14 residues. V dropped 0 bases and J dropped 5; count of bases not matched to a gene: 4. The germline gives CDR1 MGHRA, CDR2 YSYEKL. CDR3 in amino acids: CASSQDPGGDEQYF. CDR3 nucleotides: TGCGCCAGCAGCCAAGATCCAGGGGGTGACGAGCAGTACTTC.

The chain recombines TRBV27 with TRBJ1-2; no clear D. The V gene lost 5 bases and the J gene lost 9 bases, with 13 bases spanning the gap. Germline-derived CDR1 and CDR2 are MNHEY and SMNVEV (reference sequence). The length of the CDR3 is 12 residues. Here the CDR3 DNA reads TGTGCCAGCAGTGCGAAGGGAACGCGCTACACCTTC. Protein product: CASSAKGTRYTF.

CDR3 residues: CATSDSGNEQFF. The CDR3 bases are TGTGCCACCAGTGATTCTGGGAATGAGCAGTTCTTC. The gene calls are TRBV24-1 and TRBJ2-1; D remains ambiguous. The CDR3 runs 12 residues. Trimming took off 2 bases at V and 7 bases at J, with 5 bases between the two ends. The germline gives CDR1 KGHDR, CDR2 SFDVKD.

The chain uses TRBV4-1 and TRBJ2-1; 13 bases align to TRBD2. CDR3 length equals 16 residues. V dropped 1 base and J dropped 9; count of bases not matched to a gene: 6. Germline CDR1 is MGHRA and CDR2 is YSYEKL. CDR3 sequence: CASSQVLAGGLSEQFF. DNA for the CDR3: TGCGCCAGCAGCCAAGTACTAGCGGGGGGGCTATCTGAGCAGTTCTTC.

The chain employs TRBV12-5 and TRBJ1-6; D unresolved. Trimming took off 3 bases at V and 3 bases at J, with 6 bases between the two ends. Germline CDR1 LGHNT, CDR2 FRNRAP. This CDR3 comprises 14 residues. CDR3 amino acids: CASGFGLYNSPLHF. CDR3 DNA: TGTGCTAGTGGTTTCGGGCTCTATAATTCACCCCTCCACTTT. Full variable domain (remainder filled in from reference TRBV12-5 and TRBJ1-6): DARVTQTPRHKVTEMGQEVTMRCQPILGHNTVFWYRQTMMQGLELLAYFRNRAPLDDSGMPKDRFSAEMPDATLATLKIQPSEPRDSAVYFCASGFGLYNSPLHFGNGTRLTVT.

The CDR3 coding sequence is TGTGCCAGCAACCCGGGCCATGATTCTGACTATGGCTACACCTTC. Translating it yields CASNPGHDSDYGYTF. The chain joins TRBV7-8 to TRBJ1-2; D gene uncertain. Germline V gives CDR1 SGHVS, CDR2 FQNEAQ. Trimming took 7 bases from V and 3 from J, leaving 18 bases between them. The CDR3 spans 15 residues.

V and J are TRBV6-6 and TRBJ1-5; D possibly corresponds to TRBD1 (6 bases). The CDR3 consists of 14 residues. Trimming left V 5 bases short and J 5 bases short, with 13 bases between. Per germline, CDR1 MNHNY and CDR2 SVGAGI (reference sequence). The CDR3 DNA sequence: TGTGCCAGCAGTACCGCACAGGGCGATCAGCCCCAGCATTTT. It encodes CASSTAQGDQPQHF.

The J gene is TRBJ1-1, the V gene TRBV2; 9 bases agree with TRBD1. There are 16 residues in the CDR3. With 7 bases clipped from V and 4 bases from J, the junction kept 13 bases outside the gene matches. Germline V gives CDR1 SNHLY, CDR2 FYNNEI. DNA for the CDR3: TGTGCCAGCAACAGACAGGGGGGAAATTTAGGCACTGAAGCTTTCTTT. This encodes CASNRQGGNLGTEAFF.